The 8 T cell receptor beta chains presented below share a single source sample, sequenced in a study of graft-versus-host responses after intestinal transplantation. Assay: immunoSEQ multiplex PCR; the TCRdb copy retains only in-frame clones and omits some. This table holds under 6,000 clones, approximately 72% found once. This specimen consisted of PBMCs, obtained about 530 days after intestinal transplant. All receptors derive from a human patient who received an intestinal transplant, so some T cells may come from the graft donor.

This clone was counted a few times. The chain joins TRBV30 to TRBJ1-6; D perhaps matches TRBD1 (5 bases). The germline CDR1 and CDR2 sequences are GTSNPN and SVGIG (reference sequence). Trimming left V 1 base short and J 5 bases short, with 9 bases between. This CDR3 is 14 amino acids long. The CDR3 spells CAWSEGRDNSPLHF. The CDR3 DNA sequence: TGTGCCTGGAGTGAGGGGAGGGATAATTCACCCCTCCACTTT.

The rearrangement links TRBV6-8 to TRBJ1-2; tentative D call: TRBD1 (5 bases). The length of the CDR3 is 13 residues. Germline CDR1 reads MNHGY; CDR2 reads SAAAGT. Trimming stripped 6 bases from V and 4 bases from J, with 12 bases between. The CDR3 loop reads CASRTVDSYGYTF. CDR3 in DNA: TGTGCCAGCAGGACTGTCGACAGCTATGGCTACACCTTC.

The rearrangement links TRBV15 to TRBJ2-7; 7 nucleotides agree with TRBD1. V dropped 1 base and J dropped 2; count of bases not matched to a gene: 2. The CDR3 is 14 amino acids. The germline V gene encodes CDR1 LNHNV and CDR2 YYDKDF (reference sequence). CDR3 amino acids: CATSRGTGTYEQYF. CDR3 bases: TGTGCCACCAGCAGAGGGACAGGTACCTACGAGCAGTACTTC.

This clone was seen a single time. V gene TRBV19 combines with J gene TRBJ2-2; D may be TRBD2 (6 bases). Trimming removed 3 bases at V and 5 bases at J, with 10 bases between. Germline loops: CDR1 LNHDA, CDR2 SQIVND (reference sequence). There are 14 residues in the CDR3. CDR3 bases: TGTGCCAGTAGTATGGCAGGAGGGACCGGGGAGCTGTTTTTT. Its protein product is CASSMAGGTGELFF. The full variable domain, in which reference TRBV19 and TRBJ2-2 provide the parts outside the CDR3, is DGGITQSPKYLFRKEGQNVTLSCEQNLNHDAMYWYRQDPGQGLRLIYYSQIVNDFQKGDIAEGYSVSREKKESFPLTVTSAQKNPTAFYLCASSMAGGTGELFFGEGSRLTVL.

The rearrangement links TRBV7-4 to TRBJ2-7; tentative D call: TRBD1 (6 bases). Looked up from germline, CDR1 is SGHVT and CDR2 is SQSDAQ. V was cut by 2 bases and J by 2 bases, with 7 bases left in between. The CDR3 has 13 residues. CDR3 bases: TGTGCCAGCAGCTTAAAGGGGGCCTACGAGCAGTACTTC. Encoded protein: CASSLKGAYEQYF.

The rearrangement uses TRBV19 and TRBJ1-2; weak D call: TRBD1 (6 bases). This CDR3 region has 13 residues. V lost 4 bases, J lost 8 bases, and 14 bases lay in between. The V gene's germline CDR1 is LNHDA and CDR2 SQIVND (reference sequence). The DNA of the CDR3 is TGTGCCAGTAGTAGCCAACAGGGAAGAGGCTACACCTTC. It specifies CASSSQQGRGYTF.

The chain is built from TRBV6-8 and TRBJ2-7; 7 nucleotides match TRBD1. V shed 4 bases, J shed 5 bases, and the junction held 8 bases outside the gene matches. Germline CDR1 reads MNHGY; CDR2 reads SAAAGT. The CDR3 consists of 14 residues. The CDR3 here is CASSSDRVTDEQYF. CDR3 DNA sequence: TGTGCCAGCAGTTCCGACAGGGTCACGGACGAGCAGTACTTC.

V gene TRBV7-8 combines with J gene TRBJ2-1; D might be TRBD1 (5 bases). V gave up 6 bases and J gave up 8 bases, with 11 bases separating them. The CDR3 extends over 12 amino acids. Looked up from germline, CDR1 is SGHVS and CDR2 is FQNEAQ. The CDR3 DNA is TGTGCCAGCAGGAGGCAGGGATATGAGCAGTTCTTC. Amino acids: CASRRQGYEQFF.